This T cell receptor (beta chain) was captured by sequencing in a study of CD4 T cells in relation to SARS-CoV-2 and coronaviruses. Before the COVID-19 pandemic, during about 2011-2019, CD4+ T cells were taken from unexposed donors. The cells were cultured for under twelve days before CD4+ T cells were isolated. Study-wide points: No crossreactivity against non-spike viral proteins was tested here.

The V and J ends lost 8 bases and 1 base respectively, with 17 bases between them. Looked up from germline, CDR1 is KGHSH and CDR2 is LQKENI. The CDR3 covers 15 residues. Assay: immunoSEQ multiplex PCR; the TCRdb copy retains only in-frame clones and omits some. The table has tens of thousands of clones, approximately 80% seen once. Only a few counts were recorded for this clone. Its antigen is undetermined. This clonotype was sampled from a human donor in good health. Sequenced sample: CD4+ T cells from PBMCs, cultured in vitro. The rearrangement joins TRBV18 to TRBJ1-1; D might be TRBD1 (6 bases). The CDR3 reads CASTNRDRGNTEAFF. The DNA for the CDR3 is TGTGCCAGCACCAACAGGGACCGCGGGAACACTGAAGCTTTCTTT.